This T cell receptor beta chain was identified in a study of blood T cell repertoires in COVID-19. As for the study in general: Samples came from the United States, Italy and Spain, spanning acute and convalescent COVID-19.

This clone was seen just once. Original data processing: Amplification with reference gene primers provided the estimates of nucleated cell counts. Method: immunoSEQ multiplex PCR; TCRdb's copy keeps in-frame clones and lacks some. V and J calls plus clone size are reproduced from that table; the DNA served to infer D and trimming. The sample shows about 340,000 clones, 75% to 90% of them seen only once. Sequenced sample: peripheral blood. This TCR was recovered from a woman in her sixties or seventies with COVID-19, enrolled during active disease.

The CDR3 reads CASSSTPAGAAYEQYF. CDR3 bases: TGTGCCAGCAGTTCGACACCTGCAGGGGCTGCCTACGAGCAGTACTTC. The chain recombines TRBV27 with TRBJ2-7; perhaps TRBD1 as D (6 bases). The germline V and J ends were trimmed by 4 bases and 2 bases, with 18 bases remaining between them. The CDR3 totals 16 residues. Germline lookup yields CDR1 MNHEY and CDR2 SMNVEV (reference sequence).